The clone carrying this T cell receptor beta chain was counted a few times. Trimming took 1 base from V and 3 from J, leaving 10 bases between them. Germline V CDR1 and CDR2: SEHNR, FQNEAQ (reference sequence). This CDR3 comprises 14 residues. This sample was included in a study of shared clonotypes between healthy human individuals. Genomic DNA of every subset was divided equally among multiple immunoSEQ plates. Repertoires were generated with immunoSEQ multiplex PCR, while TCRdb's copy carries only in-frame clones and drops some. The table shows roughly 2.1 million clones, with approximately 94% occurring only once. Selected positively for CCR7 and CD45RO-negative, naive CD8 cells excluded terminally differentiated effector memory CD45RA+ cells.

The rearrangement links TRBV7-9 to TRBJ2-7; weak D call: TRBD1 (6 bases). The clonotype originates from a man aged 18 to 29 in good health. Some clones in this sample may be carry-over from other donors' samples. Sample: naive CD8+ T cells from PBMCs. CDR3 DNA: TGTGCCAGCAGCTTAGGAGGGACACTCTACGAGCAGTACTTC. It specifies CASSLGGTLYEQYF.